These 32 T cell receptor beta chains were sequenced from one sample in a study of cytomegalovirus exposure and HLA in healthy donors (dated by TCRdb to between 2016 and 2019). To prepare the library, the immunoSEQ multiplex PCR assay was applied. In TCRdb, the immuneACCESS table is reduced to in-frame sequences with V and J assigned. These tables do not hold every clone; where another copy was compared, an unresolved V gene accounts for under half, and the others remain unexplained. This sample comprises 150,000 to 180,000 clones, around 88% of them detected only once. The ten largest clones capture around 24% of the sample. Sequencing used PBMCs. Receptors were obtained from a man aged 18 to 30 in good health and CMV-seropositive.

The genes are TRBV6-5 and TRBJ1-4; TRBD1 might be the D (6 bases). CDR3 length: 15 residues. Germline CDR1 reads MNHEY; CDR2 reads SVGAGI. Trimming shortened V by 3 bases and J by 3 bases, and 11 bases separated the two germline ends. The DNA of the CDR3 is TGTGCCAGCAGTTATCAGGGGTGGGCTAATGAAAAACTGTTTTTT. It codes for CASSYQGWANEKLFF.

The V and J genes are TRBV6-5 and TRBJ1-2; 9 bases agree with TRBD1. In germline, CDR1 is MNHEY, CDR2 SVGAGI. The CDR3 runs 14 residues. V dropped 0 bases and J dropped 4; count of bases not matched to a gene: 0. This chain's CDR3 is CASSYSTGGYGYTF. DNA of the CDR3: TGTGCCAGCAGTTACTCGACAGGGGGCTATGGCTACACCTTC.

The CDR3 sequence: CASSPRGYFGEQFF. For the CDR3, the DNA is TGTGCCAGCTCACCCAGGGGATACTTTGGTGAGCAGTTCTTC. The chain is built from TRBV18 and TRBJ2-1; D may be TRBD1 (6 bases). This CDR3 spans 14 amino acids. Per the germline V gene, CDR1 is KGHSH and CDR2 is LQKENI. Trimming took 3 bases from V and 9 from J, leaving 15 bases between them. Looking up the rest from reference TRBV18 and TRBJ2-1 gives the full variable domain: NAGVMQNPRHLVRRRGQEARLRCSPMKGHSHVYWYRQLPEEGLKFMVYLQKENIIDESGMPKERFSAEFPKEGPSILRIQQVVRGDSAAYFCASSPRGYFGEQFFGPGTRLTVL.

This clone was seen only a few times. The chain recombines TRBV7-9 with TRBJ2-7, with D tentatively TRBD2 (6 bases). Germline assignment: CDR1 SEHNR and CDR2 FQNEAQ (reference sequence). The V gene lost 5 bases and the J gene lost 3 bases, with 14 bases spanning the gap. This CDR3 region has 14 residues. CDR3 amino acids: CASSKRGLGYEQYF. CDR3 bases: TGTGCCAGCAGCAAACGGGGGTTGGGCTACGAGCAGTACTTC.

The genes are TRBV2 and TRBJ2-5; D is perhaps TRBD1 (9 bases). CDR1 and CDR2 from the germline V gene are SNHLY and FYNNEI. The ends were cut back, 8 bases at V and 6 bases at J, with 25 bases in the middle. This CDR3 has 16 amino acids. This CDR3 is CASSTGGAGGRKTQYF. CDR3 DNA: TGTGCCAGCTCTACAGGGGGCGCGGGAGGTAGGAAGACCCAGTACTTC.

The CDR3 here is CASARGYQETQYF. For the CDR3, the DNA is TGCGCCTCGGCTAGAGGGTACCAAGAGACCCAGTACTTC. This chain uses TRBV4-1 with TRBJ2-5; D perhaps matches TRBD2 (5 bases). The ends were cut back, 11 bases at V and 0 bases at J, with 13 bases in the middle. The CDR3 is 13 residues long. Germline values: CDR1 MGHRA, CDR2 YSYEKL.

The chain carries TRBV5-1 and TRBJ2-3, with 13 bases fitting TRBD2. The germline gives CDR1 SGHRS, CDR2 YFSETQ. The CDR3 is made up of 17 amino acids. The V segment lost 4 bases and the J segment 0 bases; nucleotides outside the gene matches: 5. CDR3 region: CASSTSGRARSTDTQYF. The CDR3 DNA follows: TGCGCCAGCAGCACTAGCGGGAGGGCCCGGAGCACAGATACGCAGTATTTT.

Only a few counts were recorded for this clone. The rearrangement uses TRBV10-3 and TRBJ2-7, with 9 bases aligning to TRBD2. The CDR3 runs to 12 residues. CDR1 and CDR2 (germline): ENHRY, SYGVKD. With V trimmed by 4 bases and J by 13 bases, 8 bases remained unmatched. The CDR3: CAISAVGTSPYF. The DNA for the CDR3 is TGTGCCATCAGTGCTGTCGGGACTAGCCCTTACTTC.

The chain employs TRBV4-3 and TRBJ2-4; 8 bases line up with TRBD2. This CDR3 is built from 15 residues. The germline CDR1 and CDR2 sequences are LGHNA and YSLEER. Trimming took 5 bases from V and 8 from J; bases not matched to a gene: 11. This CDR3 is CASSAVRGGSDIQYF. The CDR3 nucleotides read TGCGCCAGCAGCGCCGTACGGGGGGGGTCAGACATTCAGTACTTC.

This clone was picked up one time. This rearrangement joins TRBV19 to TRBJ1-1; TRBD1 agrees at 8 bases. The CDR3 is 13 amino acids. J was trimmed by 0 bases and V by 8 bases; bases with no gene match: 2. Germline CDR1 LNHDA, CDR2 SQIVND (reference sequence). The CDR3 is CASGTGLNTEAFF. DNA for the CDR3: TGTGCCAGTGGGACAGGTTTGAACACTGAAGCTTTCTTT.

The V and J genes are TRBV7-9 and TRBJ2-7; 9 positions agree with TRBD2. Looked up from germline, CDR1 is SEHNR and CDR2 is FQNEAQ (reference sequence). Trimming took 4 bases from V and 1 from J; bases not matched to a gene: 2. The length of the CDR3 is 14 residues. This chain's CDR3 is CASSSAGGSYEQYF. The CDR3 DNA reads TGTGCCAGCAGCTCAGCGGGGGGATCCTACGAGCAGTACTTC.

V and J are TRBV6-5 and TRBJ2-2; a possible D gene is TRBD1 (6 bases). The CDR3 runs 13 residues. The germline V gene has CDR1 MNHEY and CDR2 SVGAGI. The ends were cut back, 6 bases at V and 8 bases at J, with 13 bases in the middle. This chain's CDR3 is CASSRRDKGELFF. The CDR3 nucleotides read TGTGCCAGCAGCCGCCGGGACAAGGGGGAGCTGTTTTTT.

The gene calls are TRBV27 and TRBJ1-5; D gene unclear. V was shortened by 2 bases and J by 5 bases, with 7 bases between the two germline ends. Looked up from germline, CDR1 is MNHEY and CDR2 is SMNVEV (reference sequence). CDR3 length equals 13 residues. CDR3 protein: CASSLRGYQPQHF. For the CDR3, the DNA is TGTGCCAGCAGTTTACGGGGTTATCAGCCCCAGCATTTT.

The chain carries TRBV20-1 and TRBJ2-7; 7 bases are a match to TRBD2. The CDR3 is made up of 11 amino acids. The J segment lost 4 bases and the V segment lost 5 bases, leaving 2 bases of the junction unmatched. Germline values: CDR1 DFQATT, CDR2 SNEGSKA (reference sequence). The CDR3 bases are TGCAGTGCTGCTAGCGGATACGAGCAGTACTTC. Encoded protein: CSAASGYEQYF.

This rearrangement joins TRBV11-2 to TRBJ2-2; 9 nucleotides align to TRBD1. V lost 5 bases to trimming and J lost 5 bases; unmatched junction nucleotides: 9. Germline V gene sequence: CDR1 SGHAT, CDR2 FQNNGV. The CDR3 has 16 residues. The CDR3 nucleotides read TGTGCCAGCAGCCGGTGGGACAGGGAGTTTACCGGGGAGCTGTTTTTT. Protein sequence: CASSRWDREFTGELFF.

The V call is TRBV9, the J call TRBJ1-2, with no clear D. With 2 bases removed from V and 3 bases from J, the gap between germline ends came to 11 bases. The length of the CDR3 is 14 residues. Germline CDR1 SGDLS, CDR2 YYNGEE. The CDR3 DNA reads TGTGCCAGCAGCGTGGAGGGATTCGACTATGGCTACACCTTC. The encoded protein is CASSVEGFDYGYTF.

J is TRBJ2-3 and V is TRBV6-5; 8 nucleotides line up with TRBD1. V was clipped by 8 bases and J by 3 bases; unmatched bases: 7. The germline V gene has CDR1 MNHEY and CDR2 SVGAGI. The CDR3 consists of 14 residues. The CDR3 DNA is TGTGCCAGCGCCGGACAGGGCCTAACAGATACGCAGTATTTT. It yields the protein CASAGQGLTDTQYF.

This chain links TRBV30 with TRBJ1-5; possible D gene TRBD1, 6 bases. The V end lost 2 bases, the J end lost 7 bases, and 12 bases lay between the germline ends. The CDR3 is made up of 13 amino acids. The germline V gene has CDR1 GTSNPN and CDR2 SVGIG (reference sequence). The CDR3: CAWSLQGEQPQHF. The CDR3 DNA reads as TGTGCCTGGAGTCTACAGGGTGAGCAGCCCCAGCATTTT.

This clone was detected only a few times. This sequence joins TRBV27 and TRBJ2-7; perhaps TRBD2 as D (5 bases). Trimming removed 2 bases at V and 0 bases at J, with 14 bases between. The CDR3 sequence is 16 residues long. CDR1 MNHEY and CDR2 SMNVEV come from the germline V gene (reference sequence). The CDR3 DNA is TGTGCCAGCAGTTTAACCGGGGATGGTACCTCCTACGAGCAGTACTTC. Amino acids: CASSLTGDGTSYEQYF.

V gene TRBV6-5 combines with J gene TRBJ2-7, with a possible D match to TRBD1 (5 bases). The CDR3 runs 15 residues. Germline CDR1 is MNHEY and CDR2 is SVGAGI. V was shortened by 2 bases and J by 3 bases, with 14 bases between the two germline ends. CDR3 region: CASSYLQGGGYEQYF. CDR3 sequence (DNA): TGTGCCAGCAGTTACCTTCAGGGTGGTGGCTACGAGCAGTACTTC.

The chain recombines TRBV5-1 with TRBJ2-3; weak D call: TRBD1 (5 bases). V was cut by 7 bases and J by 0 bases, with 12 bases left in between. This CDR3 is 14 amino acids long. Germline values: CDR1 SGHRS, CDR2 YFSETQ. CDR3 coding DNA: TGCGCCAGCGGCGAAGGGGCTAGCACAGATACGCAGTATTTT. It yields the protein CASGEGASTDTQYF.

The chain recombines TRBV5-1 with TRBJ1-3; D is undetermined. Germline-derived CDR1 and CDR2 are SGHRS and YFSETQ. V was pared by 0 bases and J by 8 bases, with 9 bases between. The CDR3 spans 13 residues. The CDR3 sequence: CASSLGASDTIYF. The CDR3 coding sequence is TGCGCCAGCAGCTTGGGGGCGTCGGACACCATATATTTT. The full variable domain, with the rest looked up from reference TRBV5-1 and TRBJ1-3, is KAGVTQTPRYLIKTRGQQVTLSCSPISGHRSVSWYQQTPGQGLQFLFEYFSETQRNKGNFPGRFSGRQFSNSRSEMNVSTLELGDSALYLCASSLGASDTIYFGEGSWLTVV.

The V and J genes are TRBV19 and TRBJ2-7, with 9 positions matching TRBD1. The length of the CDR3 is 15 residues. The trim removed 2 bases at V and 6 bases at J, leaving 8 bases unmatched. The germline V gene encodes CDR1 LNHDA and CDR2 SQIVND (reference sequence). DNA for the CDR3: TGTGCCAGTAGTATACTCGGGACAGGGATTCGCGAGCAGTACTTC. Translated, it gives CASSILGTGIREQYF.

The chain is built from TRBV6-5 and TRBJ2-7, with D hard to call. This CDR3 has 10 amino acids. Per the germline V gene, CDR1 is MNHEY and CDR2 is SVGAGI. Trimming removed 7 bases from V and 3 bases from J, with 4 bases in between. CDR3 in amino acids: CASTIYEQYF. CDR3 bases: TGTGCCAGCACTATCTACGAGCAGTACTTC.

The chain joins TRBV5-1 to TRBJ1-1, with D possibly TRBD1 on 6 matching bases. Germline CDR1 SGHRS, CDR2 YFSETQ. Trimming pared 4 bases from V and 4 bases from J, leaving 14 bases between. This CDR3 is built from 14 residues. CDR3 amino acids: CASSPPGGLTEAFF. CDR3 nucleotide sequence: TGCGCCAGCAGCCCCCCCGGGGGGCTCACTGAAGCTTTCTTT.

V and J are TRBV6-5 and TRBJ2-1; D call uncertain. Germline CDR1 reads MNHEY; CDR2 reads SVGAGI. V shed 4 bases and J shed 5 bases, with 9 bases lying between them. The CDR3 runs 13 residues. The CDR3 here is CASSFSGDNEQFF. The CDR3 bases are TGTGCCAGCAGTTTTTCAGGTGACAATGAGCAGTTCTTC.

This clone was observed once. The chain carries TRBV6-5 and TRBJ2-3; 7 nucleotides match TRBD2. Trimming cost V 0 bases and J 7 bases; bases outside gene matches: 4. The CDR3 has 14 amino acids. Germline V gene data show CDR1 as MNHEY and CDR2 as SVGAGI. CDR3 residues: CASSYSGGSNTQYF. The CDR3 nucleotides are TGTGCCAGCAGTTACTCCGGGGGGTCCAATACGCAGTATTTT.

The CDR3 loop is CASSQRGFRDSGNTIYF. The CDR3 DNA sequence: TGCGCCAGCAGCCAAAGGGGGTTTCGCGACTCTGGAAACACCATATATTTT. The chain links TRBV4-3 to TRBJ1-3; TRBD1 might be the D (6 bases). CDR1 and CDR2 from the germline V gene are LGHNA and YSLEER. V lost 2 bases and J lost 0, with 14 bases in between. This CDR3 comprises 17 residues.

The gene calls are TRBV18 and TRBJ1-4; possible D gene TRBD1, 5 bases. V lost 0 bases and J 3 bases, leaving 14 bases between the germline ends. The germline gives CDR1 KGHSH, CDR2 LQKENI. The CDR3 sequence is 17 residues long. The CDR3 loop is CASSPPGGAQSNEKLFF. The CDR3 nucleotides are TGTGCCAGCTCACCACCGGGAGGGGCACAATCTAATGAAAAACTGTTTTTT.

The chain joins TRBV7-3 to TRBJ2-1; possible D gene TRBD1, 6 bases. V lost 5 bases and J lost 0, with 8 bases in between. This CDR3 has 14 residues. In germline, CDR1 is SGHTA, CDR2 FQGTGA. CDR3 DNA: TGTGCCAGCAGCCGGACAGTCTCCTACAATGAGCAGTTCTTC. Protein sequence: CASSRTVSYNEQFF.

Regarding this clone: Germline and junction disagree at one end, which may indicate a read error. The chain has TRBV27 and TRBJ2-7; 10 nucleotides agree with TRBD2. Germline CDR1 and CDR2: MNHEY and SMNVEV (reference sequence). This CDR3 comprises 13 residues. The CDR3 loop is CASSLRLAGEQHF. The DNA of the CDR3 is TGTGCCAGCAGTTTACGGCTAGCGGGGGAGCAGCACTTC.

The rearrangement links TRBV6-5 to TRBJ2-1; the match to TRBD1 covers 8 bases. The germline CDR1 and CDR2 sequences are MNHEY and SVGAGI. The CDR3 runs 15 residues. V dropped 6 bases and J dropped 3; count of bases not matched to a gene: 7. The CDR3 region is CASSSIGTGYNEQFF. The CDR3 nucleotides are TGTGCCAGCAGCTCGATCGGGACAGGCTACAATGAGCAGTTCTTC.